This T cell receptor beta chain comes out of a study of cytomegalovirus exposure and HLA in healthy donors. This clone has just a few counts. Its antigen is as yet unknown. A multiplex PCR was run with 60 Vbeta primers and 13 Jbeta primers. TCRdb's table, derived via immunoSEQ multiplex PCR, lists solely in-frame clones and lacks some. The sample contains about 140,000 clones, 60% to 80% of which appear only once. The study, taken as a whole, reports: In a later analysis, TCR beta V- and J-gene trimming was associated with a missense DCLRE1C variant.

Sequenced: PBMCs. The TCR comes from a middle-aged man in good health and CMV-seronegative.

The CDR3 sequence is CASSQDRTGAQPQHF. The CDR3 coding sequence is TGCGCCAGCAGCCAAGATCGGACAGGGGCTCAGCCCCAGCATTTT. The J gene is TRBJ1-5, the V gene TRBV4-3; 9 nucleotides match TRBD1. After removal of 0 bases from V and 6 bases from J, the junction contained 3 bases not matched to a gene. Germline assignment: CDR1 LGHNA and CDR2 YSLEER. The CDR3 spans 15 residues.